This TCR beta chain appears in the sequencing data of a study of T cells in Graves' hyperthyroidism and ophthalmopathy. On the study more broadly: Blood from the periphery was taken at initial diagnosis, before any treatment. Study outcomes and limitations: Most clonotypes expanded in the thyroid (above 0.001) were also present in blood. Ophthalmopathy and stable hyperthyroidism were told apart by a 13 V-J model.

Stable Graves' hyperthyroidism denoted no ophthalmopathy progression over 18 months. Amplification yielded TCR beta CDR3 regions, with RNA transcripts as the source. First-round RT-PCR targeting the TCR CDR3 was performed with the HTBI primer set. TCRdb called the multiplex PCR reads again in MiXCR, with one record for every CDR3 protein. Counted here are 550,000 to 800,000 distinct CDR3 sequences, 16% occurring once; the ten biggest clones make up roughly 8%. The V end was cut by 5 bases, the J end by 0 bases, with 8 bases between. The CDR3 spans 14 residues. Germline assignment: CDR1 GTSNPN and CDR2 SVGIG (reference sequence). This clonotype has only a few counts. Its antigen is undetermined.

The sample consisted of blood. The source is a man between 18 and 35 years old with Graves' hyperthyroidism. The rearrangement links TRBV30 to TRBJ2-6, with D maybe TRBD2 (5 bases). CDR3 in DNA: TGTGCCTGGGGCGGAGGCTCTGGGGCCAACGTCCTGACTTTC. Protein: CAWGGGSGANVLTF.